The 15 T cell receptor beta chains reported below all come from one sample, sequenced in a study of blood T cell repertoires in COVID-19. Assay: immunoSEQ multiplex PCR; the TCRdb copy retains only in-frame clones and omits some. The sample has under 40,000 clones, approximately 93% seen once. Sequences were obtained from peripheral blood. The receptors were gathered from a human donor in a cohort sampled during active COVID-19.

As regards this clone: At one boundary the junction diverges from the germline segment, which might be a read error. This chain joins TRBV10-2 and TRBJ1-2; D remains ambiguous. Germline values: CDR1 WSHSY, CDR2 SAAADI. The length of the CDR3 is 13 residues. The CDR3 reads CASGENVFYGYTF. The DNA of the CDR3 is TGCGCCAGCGGTGAAAATGTCTTCTATGGCTACACCTTC.

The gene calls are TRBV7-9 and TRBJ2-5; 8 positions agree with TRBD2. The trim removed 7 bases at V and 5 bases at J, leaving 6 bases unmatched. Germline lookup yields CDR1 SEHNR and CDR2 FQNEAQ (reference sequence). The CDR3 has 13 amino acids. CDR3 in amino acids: CASTSTSVETQYF. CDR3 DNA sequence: TGTGCCAGCACTTCGACTAGCGTGGAGACCCAGTACTTC. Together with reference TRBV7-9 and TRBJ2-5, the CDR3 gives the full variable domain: DTGVSQNPRHKITKRGQNVTFRCDPISEHNRLYWYRQTLGQGPEFLTYFQNEAQLEKSRLLSDRFSAERPKGSFSTLEIQRTEQGDSAMYLCASTSTSVETQYFGPGTRLLVL.

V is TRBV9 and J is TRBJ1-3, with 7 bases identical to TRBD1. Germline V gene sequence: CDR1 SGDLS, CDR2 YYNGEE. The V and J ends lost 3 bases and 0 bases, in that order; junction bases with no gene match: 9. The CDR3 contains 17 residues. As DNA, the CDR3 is TGTGCCAGCAGCGGAAACCGGGACAGCCTCTCTGGAAACACCATATATTTT. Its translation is CASSGNRDSLSGNTIYF.

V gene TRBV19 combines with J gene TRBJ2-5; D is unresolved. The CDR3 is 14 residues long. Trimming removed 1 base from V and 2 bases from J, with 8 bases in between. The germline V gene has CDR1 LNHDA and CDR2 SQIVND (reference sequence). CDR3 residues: CASSIANFQETQYF. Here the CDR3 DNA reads TGTGCCAGTAGTATAGCCAACTTTCAAGAGACCCAGTACTTC.

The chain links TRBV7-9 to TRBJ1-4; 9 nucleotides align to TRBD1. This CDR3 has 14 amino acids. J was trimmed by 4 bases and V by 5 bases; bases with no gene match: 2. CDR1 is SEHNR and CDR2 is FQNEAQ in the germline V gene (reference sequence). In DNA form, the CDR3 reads TGTGCCAGCAGCCTGGGACAGGGTAATGAAAAACTGTTTTTT. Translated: CASSLGQGNEKLFF.

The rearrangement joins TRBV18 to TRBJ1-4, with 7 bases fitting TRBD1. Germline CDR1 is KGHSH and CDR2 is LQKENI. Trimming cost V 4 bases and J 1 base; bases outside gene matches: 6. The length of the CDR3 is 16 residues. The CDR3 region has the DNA TGTGCCAGCTCACTAGGGACAGCCCAAACTAATGAAAAACTGTTTTTT. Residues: CASSLGTAQTNEKLFF.

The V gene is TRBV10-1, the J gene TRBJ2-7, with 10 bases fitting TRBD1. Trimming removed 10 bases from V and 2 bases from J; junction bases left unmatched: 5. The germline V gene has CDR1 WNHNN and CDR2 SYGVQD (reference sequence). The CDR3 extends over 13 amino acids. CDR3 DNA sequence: TGCGCCACCCGGACAGGGGGTACCTACGAGCAGTACTTC. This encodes CATRTGGTYEQYF.

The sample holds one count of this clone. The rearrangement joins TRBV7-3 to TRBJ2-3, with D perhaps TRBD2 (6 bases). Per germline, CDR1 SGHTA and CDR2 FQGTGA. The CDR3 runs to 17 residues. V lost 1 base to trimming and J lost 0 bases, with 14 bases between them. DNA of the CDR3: TGTGCCAGCAGCTTAATCGGAGGGGTGGATAGCACAGATACGCAGTATTTT. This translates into CASSLIGGVDSTDTQYF.

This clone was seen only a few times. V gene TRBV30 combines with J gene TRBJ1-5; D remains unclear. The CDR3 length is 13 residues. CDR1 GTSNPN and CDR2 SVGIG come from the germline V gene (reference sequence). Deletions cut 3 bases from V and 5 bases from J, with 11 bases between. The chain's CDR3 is CAWSEWGDQPQHF. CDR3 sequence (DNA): TGTGCCTGGAGCGAATGGGGAGATCAGCCCCAGCATTTT.

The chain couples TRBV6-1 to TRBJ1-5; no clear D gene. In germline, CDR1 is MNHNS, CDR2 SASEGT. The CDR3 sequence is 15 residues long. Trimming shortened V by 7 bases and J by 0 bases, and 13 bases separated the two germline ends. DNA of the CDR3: TGTGCCAGCATCGGGATCTTGGATAGCAATCAGCCCCAGCATTTT. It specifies CASIGILDSNQPQHF.

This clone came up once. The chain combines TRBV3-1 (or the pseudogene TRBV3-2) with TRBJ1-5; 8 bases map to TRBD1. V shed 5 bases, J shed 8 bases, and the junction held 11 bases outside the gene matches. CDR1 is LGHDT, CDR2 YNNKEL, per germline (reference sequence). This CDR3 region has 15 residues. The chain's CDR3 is CASSFTGGGVEPQHF. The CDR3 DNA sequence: TGTGCCAGCAGCTTTACAGGGGGAGGGGTTGAGCCCCAGCATTTT.

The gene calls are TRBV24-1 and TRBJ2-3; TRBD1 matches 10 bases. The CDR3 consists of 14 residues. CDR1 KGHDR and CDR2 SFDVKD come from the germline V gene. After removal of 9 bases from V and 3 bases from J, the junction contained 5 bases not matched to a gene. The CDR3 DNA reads TGTGCCACCGCGCGACAGGGGGCTACAGATACGCAGTATTTT. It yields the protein CATARQGATDTQYF.

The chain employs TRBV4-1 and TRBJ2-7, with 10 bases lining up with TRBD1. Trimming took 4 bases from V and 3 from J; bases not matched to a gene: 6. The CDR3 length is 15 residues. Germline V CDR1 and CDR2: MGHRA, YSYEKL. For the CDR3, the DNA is TGCGCCAGCAGCCTGGCCGGGACAGGGGACTACGAGCAGTACTTC. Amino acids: CASSLAGTGDYEQYF.

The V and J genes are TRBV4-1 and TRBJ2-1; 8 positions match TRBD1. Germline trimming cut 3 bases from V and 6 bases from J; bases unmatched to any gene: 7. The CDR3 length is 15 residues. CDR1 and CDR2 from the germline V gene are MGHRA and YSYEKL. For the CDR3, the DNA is TGCGCCAGCAGCCAGCACGGACAGGGCCCCAATGAGCAGTTCTTC. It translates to CASSQHGQGPNEQFF.

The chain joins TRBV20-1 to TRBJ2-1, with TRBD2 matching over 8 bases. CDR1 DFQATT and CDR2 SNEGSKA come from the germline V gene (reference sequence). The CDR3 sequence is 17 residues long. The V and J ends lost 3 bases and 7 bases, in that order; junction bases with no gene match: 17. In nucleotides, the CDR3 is TGCAGTGCTAGTAGTTGGAGTGGAGCGGGAGTCTGGAATGAGCAGTTCTTC. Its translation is CSASSWSGAGVWNEQFF.